This TCR beta chain is from a study of siplizumab effects on memory and regulatory T cells. The table came from immunoSEQ multiplex PCR; TCRdb's copy has only in-frame clones and leaves some out. The table shows 90,000 to 150,000 clones, with around 95% occurring only once. Findings of the study overall: Confirmation was lacking for the suppressive function of proliferating Tregs derived from siplizumab cultures.

Worth noting for this clone: Antigen unknown.

The CDR3 consists of 16 residues. Germline loops: CDR1 SGHKS, CDR2 YYEKEE (reference sequence). V shed 3 bases and J 2 bases; nucleotides not matched to a gene: 9. The TCR was taken from a human donor in good health. The gene calls are TRBV5-5 and TRBJ2-3; 7 positions match TRBD2. The material sequenced was non-Treg CD4+ T cells sorted from blood. CDR3 DNA sequence: TGTGCCAGCAGCTGGGAGAGCGGGGCCGTCACAGATACGCAGTATTTT. Translating it yields CASSWESGAVTDTQYF.